The text below deals with one T cell receptor beta chain. Its antigen is as yet unknown. This sample was included in a study of T cell repertoires in cytomegalovirus infection. Notes on the study in general: Individuals carrying CMV plus the relevant HLA were identified by cumulative frequency of public TCR beta families.

This CDR3 comprises 14 residues. CDR1 SQVTM and CDR2 ANQGSEA come from the germline V gene. V shed 1 base, J shed 1 base, and the junction held 1 base outside the gene matches. TCRdb re-derived calls from the reads in MiXCR, one entry per CDR3 protein. This repertoire shows under 850,000 distinct CDR3 sequences, 35% found once; its top ten account for roughly 2.9%. V and J are TRBV29-1 and TRBJ2-3; TRBD2 matches 8 bases. The sequence came from a human donor in good health (CMV status not recorded). Some clones in this sample may be carry-over from other donors' samples. Sequenced material: PBMCs. The CDR3 loop is CSVEGREGTDTQYF. The CDR3 coding sequence is TGCAGCGTTGAAGGGCGGGAGGGCACAGATACGCAGTATTTT.